These 21 T cell receptor beta chains came from one sample sequenced in a study of cytomegalovirus exposure and HLA in healthy donors. Generated by immunoSEQ multiplex PCR, the TCRdb table keeps only in-frame clones and is missing some. Of some 140,000 clones listed, 84% are singletons. Sequencing used PBMCs. The receptor source for this set is a woman aged 25 to 39 in good health and CMV-seronegative.

The chain has TRBV2 and TRBJ1-1; D remains unclear. Germline V lookup: CDR1 SNHLY, CDR2 FYNNEI. This CDR3 is built from 16 residues. Trimming shortened V by 7 bases and J by 11 bases, and 29 bases separated the two germline ends. In DNA, the CDR3 is TGTGCCAGCACGGAGAAAAGGATAATTAACGAGAATCAGGCTTTCTTT. Translation: CASTEKRIINENQAFF.

The CDR3 region is CAKKGAGGQETQYF. For the CDR3, the DNA is TGTGCCAAAAAGGGGGCGGGGGGGCAAGAGACCCAGTACTTC. The V and J genes are TRBV2 and TRBJ2-5, with 9 positions matching TRBD2. The CDR3 is 14 amino acids. Germline V lookup: CDR1 SNHLY, CDR2 FYNNEI. J lost 2 bases, V lost 10 bases, and 8 bases had no gene match.

The rearrangement joins TRBV2 to TRBJ2-7; the match to TRBD2 covers 9 bases. V lost 7 bases, J lost 0 bases, and 4 bases stayed unmatched. Germline CDR1 and CDR2: SNHLY and FYNNEI. The CDR3 is 14 residues long. In DNA, the CDR3 is TGTGCCAGCAAGACGACTAGCGGCTCCTACGAGCAGTACTTC. Translating it yields CASKTTSGSYEQYF.

In the case of this clone: The identical CDR3 is also encoded by other nucleotide sequences in the sample. The rearrangement links TRBV19 to TRBJ1-2; no clear D gene. V lost 3 bases, J lost 3 bases, and 5 bases lay in between. Germline V gene data show CDR1 as LNHDA and CDR2 as SQIVND (reference sequence). The CDR3 runs to 12 residues. The CDR3 coding sequence is TGTGCCAGTAGTATCCGGGACTATGGCTACACCTTC. Its translation: CASSIRDYGYTF.

The chain couples TRBV5-1 to TRBJ2-5; a possible D gene is TRBD2 (6 bases). The V and J ends lost 6 bases and 3 bases respectively, with 12 bases between them. Germline V gene sequence: CDR1 SGHRS, CDR2 YFSETQ. The CDR3 contains 13 residues. The CDR3 DNA reads as TGCGCCAGCATCGGGAGAAGCGAAGAGACCCAGTACTTC. It encodes CASIGRSEETQYF.

The V call is TRBV28, the J call TRBJ2-7; tentative D call: TRBD1 (6 bases). Trimming removed 2 bases at V and 7 bases at J, with 15 bases between. This CDR3 is 14 amino acids long. Germline CDR1 is MDHEN and CDR2 is SYDVKM. The CDR3 region has the DNA TGTGCCAGCAGTTTAGGGGGCGTCCTAAAAGAGCAGTACTTC. Amino acid sequence: CASSLGGVLKEQYF.

Remarks on this clone: The same CDR3 also results from other DNA sequences found in this sample. CDR3 loop: CASSLQGGRDTEAFF. The CDR3 DNA reads TGTGCCAGTAGTTTGCAGGGGGGAAGGGACACTGAAGCTTTCTTT. The chain couples TRBV19 to TRBJ1-1; 7 bases are a match to TRBD1. J was trimmed by 3 bases and V by 5 bases; bases with no gene match: 9. The germline CDR1 and CDR2 sequences are LNHDA and SQIVND (reference sequence). The CDR3 loop spans 15 amino acids.

The chain is built from TRBV2 and TRBJ2-3; 7 bases align to TRBD2. Germline CDR1 SNHLY, CDR2 FYNNEI. V was pared by 8 bases and J by 2 bases, with 16 bases of the junction left unmatched. The CDR3 spans 17 residues. The CDR3 loop is CASRSAGPISVTDTQYF. In nucleotides, the CDR3 is TGTGCCAGCCGATCAGCGGGGCCCATATCCGTCACAGATACGCAGTATTTT.

At least ten counts were recorded for this clone. The chain links TRBV9 to TRBJ2-7; the match to TRBD1 covers 7 bases. Germline CDR1 reads SGDLS; CDR2 reads YYNGEE. V gave up 0 bases and J gave up 6 bases; unmatched junction bases: 18. The CDR3 sequence is 18 residues long. For the CDR3, the DNA is TGTGCCAGCAGCGTAGTCCCAGCAGAAAAGGACAGGACTGTCGAGCAGTACTTC. This encodes CASSVVPAEKDRTVEQYF.

This clone came up once. V and J are TRBV27 and TRBJ2-7; weak D call: TRBD1 (6 bases). The CDR3 is made up of 15 amino acids. CDR1 MNHEY and CDR2 SMNVEV come from the germline V gene (reference sequence). V lost 0 bases, J lost 1 base, and 10 bases lay in between. The DNA for the CDR3 is TGTGCCAGCAGTTTATCAACAGGGAGTTCCTACGAGCAGTACTTC. This gives the protein CASSLSTGSSYEQYF.

This clone has only one observation. The rearrangement links TRBV5-1 to TRBJ1-4, with D possibly matching TRBD1 (6 bases). Germline loops: CDR1 SGHRS, CDR2 YFSETQ. V lost 5 bases and J lost 4, with 9 bases in between. The CDR3 is 13 residues long. The CDR3 sequence: CASRPGDNEKLFF. In nucleotides, the CDR3 is TGCGCCAGCAGACCAGGGGATAATGAAAAACTGTTTTTT.

CDR3 sequence reads: CASSYSTGRNTIYF. The CDR3 DNA reads as TGTGCCAGCAGTTACTCGACAGGGCGCAACACCATATATTTT. The rearrangement joins TRBV6-5 to TRBJ1-3; 7 bases fit TRBD1. The CDR3 covers 14 residues. Germline V gene data show CDR1 as MNHEY and CDR2 as SVGAGI. V trimming: 0 bases; J trimming: 7 bases; junction bases outside the gene matches: 3.

The chain uses TRBV27 and TRBJ1-4, with D maybe TRBD1 (5 bases). The CDR3 has 17 residues. The ends were cut back, 5 bases at V and 2 bases at J, with 18 bases in the middle. Per germline, CDR1 MNHEY and CDR2 SMNVEV (reference sequence). In DNA, the CDR3 is TGTGCCAGCAGTGACAGTCAAACCGCTTCCACTAATGAAAAACTGTTTTTT. Its protein is CASSDSQTASTNEKLFF.

The chain links TRBV7-2 to TRBJ2-7; D is possibly TRBD2 (6 bases). CDR3 size: 14 residues. Trimming shortened V by 3 bases and J by 1 base, and 10 bases separated the two germline ends. CDR1 is SGHTA and CDR2 is FQGNSA in the germline V gene. CDR3 in DNA: TGTGCCAGCAGCTTCCAAGGAGGGTCCTACGAGCAGTACTTC. It is translated as CASSFQGGSYEQYF.

This clone was picked up one time. The chain combines TRBV11-2 with TRBJ1-1, with a possible D match to TRBD1 (5 bases). The CDR3 extends over 14 amino acids. Looked up from germline, CDR1 is SGHAT and CDR2 is FQNNGV. Trimming took 1 base from V and 4 from J, leaving 10 bases between them. CDR3 in amino acids: CASSLGGRATEAFF. The CDR3 DNA reads TGTGCCAGCAGCTTAGGGGGGAGGGCCACTGAAGCTTTCTTT.

This chain joins TRBV9 and TRBJ1-1, with 8 bases that match TRBD1. CDR3 length equals 15 residues. Germline V gives CDR1 SGDLS, CDR2 YYNGEE. V lost 2 bases to trimming and J lost 4 bases; unmatched junction nucleotides: 7. CDR3 sequence (DNA): TGTGCCAGCAGCGTTCTAGTAGGACAGGGCACTGAAGCTTTCTTT. This encodes CASSVLVGQGTEAFF.

The table lists this clone with a few counts. This rearrangement joins TRBV7-2 to TRBJ1-2, with a tentative D call TRBD1 (5 bases). V shed 3 bases and J shed 6 bases, with 14 bases lying between them. This CDR3 is 14 amino acids long. Germline V lookup: CDR1 SGHTA, CDR2 FQGNSA. This chain's CDR3 is CASSFGRVKDGYTF. The CDR3 coding sequence is TGTGCCAGCAGCTTCGGCAGGGTGAAGGATGGCTACACCTTC.

The chain couples TRBV19 to TRBJ2-2; D might be TRBD1 (6 bases). Germline V gene data show CDR1 as LNHDA and CDR2 as SQIVND (reference sequence). V lost 9 bases and J 3 bases, leaving 17 bases between the germline ends. This CDR3 comprises 15 residues. CDR3: CASLSIGQYTGELFF. The CDR3 region has the DNA TGTGCCAGCCTATCAATCGGACAGTACACCGGGGAGCTGTTTTTT. Together with reference TRBV19 and TRBJ2-2, the CDR3 gives the full variable domain: DGGITQSPKYLFRKEGQNVTLSCEQNLNHDAMYWYRQDPGQGLRLIYYSQIVNDFQKGDIAEGYSVSREKKESFPLTVTSAQKNPTAFYLCASLSIGQYTGELFFGEGSRLTVL.

The chain links TRBV5-3 to TRBJ1-2, with TRBD1 matching over 7 bases. TRBV5-3 is flagged as an ORF with uncertain function. Trimming at V came to 4 bases and at J to 2 bases, leaving 5 bases not matched to a gene. CDR3 length: 14 amino acids. The CDR3 spells CARSGKQGNYGYTF. The CDR3 DNA follows: TGTGCCAGAAGCGGCAAACAGGGGAACTATGGCTACACCTTC.

The chain links TRBV28 to TRBJ1-2, with D perhaps matching TRBD1 (5 bases). Germline V gives CDR1 MDHEN, CDR2 SYDVKM. The length of the CDR3 is 14 residues. V lost 7 bases and J lost 4, with 16 bases in between. For the CDR3, the DNA is TGTGCCAGCACCCTTGGGGGACTCGGCTATGGCTACACCTTC. It translates to CASTLGGLGYGYTF.

The chain combines TRBV6-5 with TRBJ2-7, with 9 bases that match TRBD1. Germline V gene lookup returns CDR1 MNHEY and CDR2 SVGAGI. The CDR3 has 16 amino acids. Unmatched junction bases numbered 9, after V lost 2 bases and J lost 4 bases. The CDR3 here is CASSYRLGQGPYEQYF. The CDR3 region has the DNA TGTGCCAGCAGTTACCGTTTAGGACAGGGGCCTTACGAGCAGTACTTC.